The text below deals with one T cell receptor beta chain. Antigen unknown. CDR3 length: 14 amino acids. CDR1 and CDR2 (germline): MNHEY, SVGAGI. V was cut by 2 bases and J by 6 bases, with 8 bases left in between. PCR was performed using 60 Vbeta and 13 Jbeta primers. Libraries were prepared by immunoSEQ multiplex PCR; TCRdb keeps only in-frame clonotypes and omits some of them. The sample lists over 75,000 clones, 70% to 80% occurring once. The record originates from a study of cytomegalovirus exposure and HLA in healthy donors. Findings and limits, study-wide: For most subjects, TCR beta sequences were reported to predict HLA-A and HLA-B alleles with accuracy. Later analysis indicated greater clonal expansion among HLA-associated TCR beta chains than among equally common other chains. A few chains linked to CMV were shown in vitro to be specific for CMV antigens.

The chain carries TRBV6-5 and TRBJ1-6, with TRBD1 as a possible D gene (6 bases). The receptor was isolated from a male donor in good health and CMV-seropositive. Sequencing was carried out using PBMCs. This CDR3 is CASSYADSNSPLHF. The DNA for the CDR3 is TGTGCCAGCAGTTACGCGGACAGTAATTCACCCCTCCACTTT.